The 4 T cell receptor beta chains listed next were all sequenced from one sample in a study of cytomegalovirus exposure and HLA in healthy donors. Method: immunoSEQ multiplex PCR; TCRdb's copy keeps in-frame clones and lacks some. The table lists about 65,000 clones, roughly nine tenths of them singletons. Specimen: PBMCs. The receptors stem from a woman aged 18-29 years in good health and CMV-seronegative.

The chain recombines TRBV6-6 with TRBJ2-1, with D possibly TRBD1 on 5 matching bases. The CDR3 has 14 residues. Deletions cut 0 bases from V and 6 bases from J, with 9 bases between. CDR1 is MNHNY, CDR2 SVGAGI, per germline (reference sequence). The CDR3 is CASSYSQGSNEQFF. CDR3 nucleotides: TGTGCCAGCAGTTACTCGCAGGGTAGCAATGAGCAGTTCTTC.

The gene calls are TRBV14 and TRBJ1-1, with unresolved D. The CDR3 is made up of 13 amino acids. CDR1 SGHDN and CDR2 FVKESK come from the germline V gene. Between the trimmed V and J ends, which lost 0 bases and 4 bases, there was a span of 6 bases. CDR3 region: CASSQDLATEAFF. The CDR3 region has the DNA TGTGCCAGCAGCCAAGATCTGGCCACTGAAGCTTTCTTT.

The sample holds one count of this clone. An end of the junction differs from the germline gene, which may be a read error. As DNA, the CDR3 is TGTGCTAGCAGCTTAGGGATTGCGGACACCGGGGAGCTGTTTTTT. It translates to CASSLGIADTGELFF. J is TRBJ2-2 and V is TRBV7-7; D gene uncertain. CDR1 and CDR2 (germline): SSHAT, FNYEAQ (reference sequence). This CDR3 comprises 15 residues.

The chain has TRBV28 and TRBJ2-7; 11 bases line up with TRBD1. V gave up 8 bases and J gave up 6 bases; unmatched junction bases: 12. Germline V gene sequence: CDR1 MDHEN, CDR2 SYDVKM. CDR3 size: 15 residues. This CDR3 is CASALGGQGVGEQYF. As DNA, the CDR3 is TGTGCCAGCGCCCTGGGGGGACAGGGGGTCGGCGAGCAGTACTTC.